A single sample gave rise to the 8 T cell receptor beta chains below, sequenced in a study of blood T cell repertoires in COVID-19. Method: immunoSEQ multiplex PCR; TCRdb's copy keeps in-frame clones and lacks some. This sample has a few hundred thousand clones, with roughly 88% found just once. Sample: PBMCs or T cells enriched from blood (not recorded which). The receptor source for this set is a man aged 25-45 years who had recovered from COVID-19.

This clone was counted a few times. The chain joins TRBV20-1 to TRBJ1-1, with no clear D. The V gene's germline CDR1 is DFQATT and CDR2 SNEGSKA (reference sequence). V was cut by 4 bases and J by 5 bases, with 5 bases left in between. The CDR3 is made up of 10 amino acids. CDR3: CSAIRTEAFF. As DNA, the CDR3 is TGCAGTGCTATCAGGACTGAAGCTTTCTTT.

V is TRBV11-2 and J is TRBJ2-5; 9 nucleotides agree with TRBD1. Germline V gene data show CDR1 as SGHAT and CDR2 as FQNNGV. The CDR3 runs to 14 residues. The ends lost 4 bases at V and 4 bases at J; junction bases unmatched: 4. The CDR3 here is CASSWDRVGETQYF. CDR3 bases: TGTGCCAGCAGCTGGGACAGGGTAGGAGAGACCCAGTACTTC. The entire variable domain, with the rest obtained from reference TRBV11-2 and TRBJ2-5, is as follows: EAGVAQSPRYKIIEKRQSVAFWCNPISGHATLYWYQQILGQGPKLLIQFQNNGVVDDSQLPKDRFSAERLKGVDSTLKIQPAKLEDSAVYLCASSWDRVGETQYFGPGTRLLVL.

The V gene is TRBV6-5, the J gene TRBJ1-2, with D maybe TRBD1 (6 bases). The CDR3 loop spans 14 amino acids. V was shortened by 5 bases and J by 8 bases, with 18 bases between the two germline ends. Germline V gene data show CDR1 as MNHEY and CDR2 as SVGAGI. CDR3 region: CASSPLRGEMGYTF. The CDR3 DNA reads TGTGCCAGCAGTCCGCTCAGGGGCGAAATGGGCTACACCTTC.

The CDR3 sequence is CASSQDVGKRPQHF. CDR3 sequence (DNA): TGCGCCAGCAGCCAAGATGTGGGCAAACGGCCCCAGCATTTT. The chain employs TRBV4-1 and TRBJ1-5; D not resolved. Trimming took off 0 bases at V and 9 bases at J, with 12 bases between the two ends. The CDR3 runs 14 residues. Germline assignment: CDR1 MGHRA and CDR2 YSYEKL.

This clone was observed once. V gene TRBV5-6 combines with J gene TRBJ2-1; 7 bases agree with TRBD1. V shed 5 bases and J 9 bases; nucleotides not matched to a gene: 8. CDR1 and CDR2 from the germline V gene are SGHDT and YYEEEE. This CDR3 comprises 13 residues. The CDR3 sequence: CASSRDRAAEQFF. As DNA, the CDR3 is TGTGCCAGCAGTCGAGACAGGGCTGCTGAGCAGTTCTTC.

Turning to this clone: Relative to the germline gene, one junction end is altered; a read error may explain this. The J gene is TRBJ1-5, the V gene TRBV7-7; 8 bases are a match to TRBD1. Germline-derived CDR1 and CDR2 are SSHAT and FNYEAQ (reference sequence). This CDR3 is 15 amino acids long. DNA of the CDR3: TGTGCTAGCAGCTTCACCACAGGGGGAGGTCAGCCCCAGCATTTT. Translating gives CASSFTTGGGQPQHF.

This chain uses TRBV12-3 or TRBV12-4 with TRBJ1-2; D uncertain. This CDR3 is built from 13 residues. Trimming shortened V by 8 bases and J by 2 bases, and 12 bases separated the two germline ends. The CDR3 reads CASWAHFNYGYTF. CDR3 coding DNA: TGTGCCAGCTGGGCACATTTCAACTATGGCTACACCTTC.

In its sample, this clone was seen once. V is TRBV3-1 (or the pseudogene TRBV3-2) and J is TRBJ2-5, with D possibly being TRBD2 (5 bases). Germline CDR1 is LGHDT and CDR2 is YNNKEL (reference sequence). The CDR3 spans 15 residues. The V end was cut by 3 bases, the J end by 2 bases, with 13 bases between. CDR3 DNA: TGTGCCAGCAGCCAGGGCCTAGCAAGACAAGAGACCCAGTACTTC. Translation gives CASSQGLARQETQYF.